These T cell receptor beta chains were read from a single sample in a study of CXCR3-negative and CXCR3-positive naive CD8 T cells. Reprocessing the 5' RACE reads, TCRdb reports a single entry for every CDR3 protein and omits DNA. This specimen shows some 150,000 distinct CDR3 sequences; the ten leading clones hold about 0.37%. The source material was naive CXCR3+ CD8+ T cells from blood. All receptors come from a human donor in good health. Some clones in this sample may be carry-over from other donors' samples. The CDR3 runs from the conserved cysteine through the conserved F or W.

j_call | v_call | cdr3_aa
TRBJ1-1 | TRBV28 | CASSFQGMNTEAFF
TRBJ2-3 | TRBV15 | CATSRDLVADTQYF
TRBJ2-2 | TRBV4-3 | CASSQGLPGNTGELFF
TRBJ2-1 | TRBV29-1 | CRRGLGGDYNEQFF
TRBJ2-1 | TRBV7-9 | CASSLSGDLYNEQFF
TRBJ2-5 | TRBV29-1 | CSATGGLGETQYF
TRBJ2-1 | TRBV12-3/TRBV12-4 | CASSFGGNEQFF
TRBJ1-2 | TRBV30 | CAWTTGKDYTF
TRBJ2-3 | TRBV29-1 | CSVAGGSTDTQYF
TRBJ2-1 | TRBV5-6 | CASSLDTGGTLNEQFF
TRBJ2-2 | TRBV10-3 | CAISEPGELFF
TRBJ2-7 | TRBV7-6 | CASSLNAEGLNGGEQYF
TRBJ2-1 | TRBV12-3/TRBV12-4 | CASSRNMGGHNEQFF
TRBJ2-3 | TRBV4-1 | CASSRLQGFRGDTQYF
TRBJ2-1 | TRBV24-1 | CATSDPHGSLNWDEQFF
TRBJ1-1 | TRBV5-5 | CASSSSRGTGGSEAFF
TRBJ1-6 | TRBV4-2 | CASSQVRNRQPRVYNSPLHF
TRBJ1-2 | TRBV29-1 | CSVLDGMSYGYTF
TRBJ1-1 | TRBV15 | CATSRDLGGMNTEAFF
TRBJ1-2 | TRBV7-9 | CASSLVKGGYTF
TRBJ2-5 | TRBV19 | CASSPDIRGQPRYF
TRBJ2-5 | TRBV5-6 | CASSLVGDGETQYF
TRBJ2-1 | TRBV5-1 | CASSLTGGRNEQFF
TRBJ2-1 | TRBV7-9 | CASSLSLTSGLRDEQFF
TRBJ2-7 | TRBV10-3 | CAIRDSETYEQYF
TRBJ1-2 | TRBV6-2/TRBV6-3 | CASSRWTGEGYTF
TRBJ2-1 | TRBV29-1 | CSVLSGMVYNEQFF
TRBJ2-3 | TRBV6-2/TRBV6-3 | CASSYDDTQYF
TRBJ1-1 | TRBV29-1 | CSVEVRALNTEAFF
TRBJ2-7 | TRBV13 | CASSLLLAGGWQYF
TRBJ2-3 | TRBV29-1 | CSAAGTGGADTQYF